This TCR beta chain was captured by sequencing in a study of blood T cell repertoires in COVID-19. Whole-study context: Whether acute or convalescent, the COVID-19 samples came from the United States, Italy and Spain. Sources were T cells, B-cell-depleted T cells, or PBMCs; the material itself was cDNA or gDNA.

The V gene end was trimmed by 5 bases and the J gene end by 1 base; junction bases not matched to a gene: 7. This CDR3 is 15 amino acids long. Germline V lookup: CDR1 SQVTM, CDR2 ANQGSEA. Per the original data handling: For nucleated cells, counts were estimated from reference gene primer amplification. Generated by immunoSEQ multiplex PCR, the TCRdb table keeps only in-frame clones and is missing some. V and J calls and clone size follow that table, whereas D and trimming were derived from the DNA. The data show 25,000 to 35,000 clones, with about 88% seen just once and approximately 12% held by the top ten.

The source material was peripheral blood. This TCR was recovered from a human donor in a cohort sampled during active COVID-19. The donor label of this sample is uncertain. J is TRBJ1-1 and V is TRBV29-1; 10 bases line up with TRBD1. CDR3 nucleotides: TGCAGCGTTCCGACAGGGGGCGCGAGGAACACTGAAGCTTTCTTT. It translates to CSVPTGGARNTEAFF.